This entry lists 18 T cell receptor beta chains sequenced from one sample in a study of T cells in Graves' hyperthyroidism and ophthalmopathy. What was amplified from RNA transcripts were TCR beta CDR3 regions. HTBI primers were used for first-round RT-PCR of the TCR CDR3. MiXCR was run by TCRdb on the multiplex PCR reads, yielding one entry per CDR3 protein. The data show around 620,000 distinct CDR3 sequences, with roughly 15% seen just once and approximately 3.9% held by the top ten. Input material: blood. The receptors stem from a woman aged 25 to 39 with Graves' hyperthyroidism.

This chain connects TRBV19 to TRBJ2-6, with D possibly being TRBD1 (6 bases). Deletions cut 7 bases from V and 0 bases from J, with 13 bases between. CDR1 is LNHDA and CDR2 is SQIVND in the germline V gene (reference sequence). The CDR3 is 16 amino acids. The CDR3 here is CASKTGSTSGANVLTF. The CDR3 DNA follows: TGTGCCAGTAAAACAGGGTCTACCTCTGGGGCCAACGTCCTGACTTTC.

The rearrangement uses TRBV7-9 and TRBJ2-7; D not certain. The CDR3 sequence is 13 residues long. Germline V lookup: CDR1 SEHNR, CDR2 FQNEAQ (reference sequence). V lost 2 bases and J 4 bases, leaving 9 bases between the germline ends. The CDR3 protein is CASSLSPNYEQYF. As DNA, the CDR3 is TGTGCCAGCAGCTTATCCCCAAATTACGAGCAGTACTTC. Filled out from reference TRBV7-9 and TRBJ2-7, the complete variable domain reads DTGVSQNPRHKITKRGQNVTFRCDPISEHNRLYWYRQTLGQGPEFLTYFQNEAQLEKSRLLSDRFSAERPKGSFSTLEIQRTEQGDSAMYLCASSLSPNYEQYFGPGTRLTVT.

This clonotype was seen more than once but under ten times. The chain joins TRBV20-1 to TRBJ1-2; TRBD1 agrees at 7 bases. CDR1 is DFQATT, CDR2 SNEGSKA, per germline (reference sequence). The V segment lost 6 bases and the J segment 1 base; nucleotides outside the gene matches: 11. CDR3 size: 15 residues. This chain's CDR3 is CSAGGSGGVNYGYTF. The CDR3 coding sequence is TGCAGTGCGGGAGGGTCAGGGGGTGTTAACTATGGCTACACCTTC.

The gene calls are TRBV27 and TRBJ1-4; D remains unclear. V lost 2 bases to trimming and J lost 8 bases, with 9 bases between them. From germline, CDR1 is MNHEY and CDR2 SMNVEV (reference sequence). The CDR3 is 13 residues long. CDR3 bases: TGTGCCAGCAGTTTAAAACCCGGGGAAAAACTGTTTTTT. Its translation is CASSLKPGEKLFF.

This clonotype showed up many times. The chain couples TRBV10-1 to TRBJ1-1; no clear D gene. Trimming stripped 2 bases from V and 11 bases from J, with 12 bases between. The CDR3 runs to 12 residues. Germline CDR1 and CDR2: WNHNN and SYGVQD (reference sequence). This chain's CDR3 is CASSEGGSVAFF. In DNA, the CDR3 is TGCGCCAGCAGTGAGGGTGGCTCGGTGGCTTTCTTT.

Worth noting for this clonotype: The CDR3 does not end in the conserved phenylalanine or tryptophan, so this is likely a read error. The chain carries TRBV2 and TRBJ1-2; weak D call: TRBD1 (5 bases). Germline CDR1 is SNHLY and CDR2 is FYNNEI. This CDR3 spans 14 amino acids. V was trimmed by 6 bases and J by 2 bases, leaving 13 bases between them. This CDR3 reads CASRTGEGNYGYTL. Here the CDR3 DNA reads TGTGCCAGCAGGACCGGGGAGGGGAACTATGGCTACACCCTC.

This clonotype was seen many times. The V and J genes are TRBV12-3 or TRBV12-4 and TRBJ1-1; a possible D gene is TRBD1 (6 bases). Trimming removed 8 bases at V and 6 bases at J, with 16 bases between. This CDR3 region has 13 residues. CDR3: CASGSVRGAEAFF. The CDR3 coding sequence is TGTGCCAGCGGCTCCGTGAGGGGGGCTGAAGCTTTCTTT.

Ten or more counts support this clonotype. The chain joins TRBV2 to TRBJ2-1; 9 bases agree with TRBD2. Germline assignment: CDR1 SNHLY and CDR2 FYNNEI. The CDR3 loop spans 14 amino acids. The V segment lost 3 bases and the J segment 4 bases; nucleotides outside the gene matches: 1. Written as DNA, the CDR3 is TGTGCCAGCAGTGACACTAGCGGGTACAATGAGCAGTTCTTC. It yields the protein CASSDTSGYNEQFF.

At least ten counts were recorded for this clonotype. The J gene is TRBJ1-2, the V gene TRBV11-2; no clear D gene. This CDR3 has 13 residues. Trimming stripped 5 bases from V and 5 bases from J, with 12 bases between. From germline, CDR1 is SGHAT and CDR2 FQNNGV. The CDR3 sequence: CASSAGLGYGYTF. DNA of the CDR3: TGTGCCAGCAGCGCCGGACTGGGATATGGCTACACCTTC.

In this sample, this clonotype turned up a few times. The chain recombines TRBV28 with TRBJ1-5, with TRBD1 matching over 9 bases. Germline V lookup: CDR1 MDHEN, CDR2 SYDVKM. The CDR3 has 15 residues. V gave up 2 bases and J gave up 11 bases; unmatched junction bases: 10. The CDR3 region has the DNA TGTGCCAGCAGTTTAACCGGGACAGGGATGAAGTCCCAGCATTTT. Translated, it gives CASSLTGTGMKSQHF.

This clonotype was recorded at least ten times. This chain uses TRBV11-2 with TRBJ2-3; no clear D. CDR1 is SGHAT, CDR2 FQNNGV, per germline. This CDR3 has 15 residues. Trimming removed 4 bases from V and 1 base from J, with 12 bases in between. The CDR3 protein is CASSYGVPRTDTQYF. The DNA of the CDR3 is TGTGCCAGCAGCTATGGGGTCCCGCGCACAGATACGCAGTATTTT.

This clonotype was recorded at least ten times. The chain employs TRBV6-2 or TRBV6-3 and TRBJ2-7; D uncertain. Trimming removed 2 bases at V and 2 bases at J, with 7 bases between. Germline V CDR1 and CDR2: MNHEY, SVGEGT. The CDR3 extends over 13 amino acids. CDR3 coding DNA: TGTGCCAGCAGTTACAATCCCACCTACGAGCAGTACTTC. As protein: CASSYNPTYEQYF.

A remark on this clonotype: The junction and the germline gene differ at one end; a read error may be behind it. The V call is TRBV20-1, the J call TRBJ2-7, with TRBD1 matching over 9 bases. Germline lookup yields CDR1 DFQATT and CDR2 SNEGSKA (reference sequence). This CDR3 spans 16 amino acids. CDR3 in amino acids: CSARDPGTGKGYERYF. CDR3 in DNA: TGCAGTGCTAGAGATCCCGGGACAGGGAAAGGCTACGAGCGGTACTTC.

The V and J genes are TRBV7-8 and TRBJ2-2; 10 bases are shared with TRBD1. This CDR3 region has 16 residues. Germline CDR1 reads SGHVS; CDR2 reads FQNEAQ. Trimming took 5 bases from V and 6 from J; bases not matched to a gene: 9. CDR3 sequence: CASSLRTGGYPGELFF. Written as DNA, the CDR3 is TGTGCCAGCAGCCTAAGGACAGGGGGTTATCCCGGGGAGCTGTTTTTT.

This clonotype appeared many times. This chain joins TRBV28 and TRBJ2-2; unclear D gene. Germline loops: CDR1 MDHEN, CDR2 SYDVKM. Trimming left V 3 bases short and J 0 bases short, with 14 bases between. The CDR3 covers 17 residues. The CDR3 loop reads CASSLAGWVANTGELFF. The CDR3 region has the DNA TGTGCCAGCAGTTTGGCCGGATGGGTCGCGAACACCGGGGAGCTGTTTTTT.

This clonotype was picked up many times. V is TRBV4-1 and J is TRBJ1-2; no reliable D call. Germline V gene lookup returns CDR1 MGHRA and CDR2 YSYEKL. CDR3 length: 13 amino acids. Trimming removed 0 bases at V and 2 bases at J, with 4 bases between. The DNA for the CDR3 is TGCGCCAGCAGCCAAGACGGGAACTATGGCTACACCTTC. Protein sequence: CASSQDGNYGYTF.

This clonotype turned up a few times. The V call is TRBV3-2, the J call TRBJ2-2; the D call TRBD1 from the table was never checked on the DNA. TRBV3-2 is labeled a pseudogene. This CDR3 contains 18 residues. The CDR3 region is CASSPLPDRGLFTGELFF. The CDR3 nucleotides are TGTGCCAGCAGCCCCCTACCTGACAGGGGGCTTTTCACCGGGGAGCTGTTTTTT.

V is TRBV12-5 and J is TRBJ2-1; the match to TRBD2 covers 12 bases. The germline V gene has CDR1 LGHNT and CDR2 FRNRAP. The CDR3 length is 16 residues. Germline trimming cut 3 bases from V and 7 bases from J; bases unmatched to any gene: 7. CDR3 protein: CASGLIPTSGRNEQFF. As DNA, the CDR3 is TGTGCTAGTGGTTTAATTCCGACTAGCGGGAGAAATGAGCAGTTCTTC.